The clone carrying this T cell receptor beta chain was detected many times. Its antigen is unidentified. Other DNA sequences in this specimen translate into the identical CDR3. Patients were all untreated before their thyroid surgery. This sample is drawn from a study of metastatic and nonmetastatic thyroid tumors. At the level of the study: Samples came from malignant and benign thyroid patients, and repertoires were compared across blood and tumor or nodule tissue. Study findings and constraints: Significantly greater TCR beta diversity was reportedly found in malignant thyroid tumors than in benign nodules (in blood and tumor).

Per the study methods: A classifier of distant metastasis in papillary thyroid cancer was built from CDR3 differences (across clinicopathological groups). With MiXCR, TCRdb called clones anew from the PCR reads. What appears here as the V and J calls and clone size reflects TCRdb's work, not the paper's. The sample has about 27,000 clones, roughly 15% seen once; the top ten hold approximately 14%. Germline V gives CDR1 MDHEN, CDR2 SYDVKM. V was trimmed by 6 bases and J by 15 bases, leaving 18 bases between them. The length of the CDR3 is 12 residues. The V call is TRBV28, the J call TRBJ1-5; tentatively, D is TRBD1 (5 bases). The sequencing sample was made of blood. The receptor's source is a male donor with papillary thyroid cancer or a benign thyroid nodule (not recorded which). Some clones in this sample may be carry-over from other donors' samples. The DNA for the CDR3 is TGTGCCAGCAGACCTAGTATTCCGGGGCTGCATTTT. Encoded protein: CASRPSIPGLHF.